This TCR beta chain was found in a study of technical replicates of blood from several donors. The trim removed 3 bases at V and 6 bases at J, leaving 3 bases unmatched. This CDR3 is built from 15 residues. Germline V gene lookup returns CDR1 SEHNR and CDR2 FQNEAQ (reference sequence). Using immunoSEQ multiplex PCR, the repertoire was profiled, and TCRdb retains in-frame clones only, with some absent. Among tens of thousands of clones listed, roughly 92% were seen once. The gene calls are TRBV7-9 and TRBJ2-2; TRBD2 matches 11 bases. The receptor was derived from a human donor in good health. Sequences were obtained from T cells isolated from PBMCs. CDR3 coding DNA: TGTGCCAGCAGCTTGGTAGCGGGAGGGCCCGGGGAGCTGTTTTTT. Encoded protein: CASSLVAGGPGELFF.